The 21 T cell receptor beta chains given below trace back to one sample, sequenced in a study of blood T cell repertoires in COVID-19. Produced via immunoSEQ multiplex PCR; TCRdb's table is partial and in-frame only. The repertoire consists of roughly 140,000 clones, with about 80% occurring once and the leading ten covering 0.5% to 0.65%. Sequencing input: peripheral blood. The receptors shown here come from a man aged 60 to 75 with acute or convalescent COVID-19.

The gene calls are TRBV27 and TRBJ1-1; no reliable D call. This CDR3 comprises 14 residues. Trimming left V 5 bases short and J 2 bases short, with 12 bases between. The germline V gene encodes CDR1 MNHEY and CDR2 SMNVEV (reference sequence). The CDR3 nucleotides are TGTGCCAGCAGTCAACAAGGGAGTAACACTGAAGCTTTCTTT. The encoded protein is CASSQQGSNTEAFF.

J is TRBJ1-5 and V is TRBV27; 9 nucleotides align to TRBD1. In germline, CDR1 is MNHEY, CDR2 SMNVEV (reference sequence). The CDR3 is 15 amino acids. Losses at the gene ends were 4 bases for V and 6 bases for J; bases not matched to a gene: 7. DNA for the CDR3: TGTGCCAGCAGTTCCAGGACAGGGGTTGGTCAGCCCCAGCATTTT. This encodes CASSSRTGVGQPQHF.

This chain links TRBV15 with TRBJ1-2; D call uncertain. V shed 1 base and J shed 7 bases, with 7 bases lying between them. This CDR3 has 12 residues. Looked up from germline, CDR1 is LNHNV and CDR2 is YYDKDF (reference sequence). The CDR3, as DNA: TGTGCCACCAGCAGAGCTCTAGGTGGCTACACCTTC. This codes for CATSRALGGYTF.

The chain uses TRBV18 and TRBJ2-7; D gene unclear. Trimming left V 0 bases short and J 1 base short, with 13 bases between. Germline V CDR1 and CDR2: KGHSH, LQKENI. This CDR3 is built from 16 residues. The CDR3 here is CASSPPSGFRSYEQYF. The CDR3 coding sequence is TGTGCCAGCTCACCACCTTCCGGGTTTCGTTCCTACGAGCAGTACTTC. The variable domain in full, with the rest retrieved from reference TRBV18 and TRBJ2-7, is NAGVMQNPRHLVRRRGQEARLRCSPMKGHSHVYWYRQLPEEGLKFMVYLQKENIIDESGMPKERFSAEFPKEGPSILRIQQVVRGDSAAYFCASSPPSGFRSYEQYFGPGTRLTVT.

Details on this clone: The conserved closing phenylalanine or tryptophan is absent in this CDR3, likely reflecting a read error. The DNA is omitted, as the CDR3 cannot be located on it reliably, and the CDR3 follows TCRdb's listing. The chain has TRBV21-1 and TRBJ1-2; TRBD1 is the table's D call and was not checked against the DNA. TRBV21-1 is annotated as a pseudogene. The CDR3 sequence runs 9 residues, both termini included. The CDR3 region is CASSPRGRL.

The chain uses TRBV5-1 and TRBJ2-7, with 9 nucleotides matching TRBD2. Germline values: CDR1 SGHRS, CDR2 YFSETQ. V lost 2 bases to trimming and J lost 2 bases; unmatched junction nucleotides: 5. CDR3 size: 15 residues. CDR3 sequence (DNA): TGCGCCAGCAGCTTAAGCGGGGGGCTCCCCTACGAGCAGTACTTC. Translating it yields CASSLSGGLPYEQYF.

The table lists this clone with a few counts. The chain couples TRBV7-9 to TRBJ1-6; 9 bases agree with TRBD1. The V and J ends lost 5 bases and 10 bases, in that order; junction bases with no gene match: 6. CDR1 and CDR2 from the germline V gene are SEHNR and FQNEAQ (reference sequence). The CDR3 sequence is 14 residues long. The CDR3 loop reads CASSPGQGNSPLHF. For the CDR3, the DNA is TGTGCCAGCAGCCCGGGACAGGGAAACTCACCCCTCCACTTT. Full variable domain (remainder filled in from reference TRBV7-9 and TRBJ1-6): DTGVSQNPRHKITKRGQNVTFRCDPISEHNRLYWYRQTLGQGPEFLTYFQNEAQLEKSRLLSDRFSAERPKGSFSTLEIQRTEQGDSAMYLCASSPGQGNSPLHFGNGTRLTVT.

This chain joins TRBV6-4 and TRBJ2-5; a possible D gene is TRBD1 (5 bases). This CDR3 comprises 13 residues. Germline CDR1 and CDR2: MRHNA and SNTAGT. V lost 3 bases, J lost 7 bases, and 12 bases lay in between. The CDR3 coding sequence is TGTGCCAGCAGTGAGTCTGTGGGGCGGACCCAGTACTTC. Translated, it gives CASSESVGRTQYF.

The V call is TRBV15, the J call TRBJ2-2; D gene unclear. Germline values: CDR1 LNHNV, CDR2 YYDKDF (reference sequence). V lost 0 bases, J lost 0 bases, and 5 bases lay in between. The CDR3 totals 15 residues. The chain's CDR3 is CATSRDRSNTGELFF. CDR3 bases: TGTGCCACCAGCAGAGATCGGTCGAACACCGGGGAGCTGTTTTTT.

The rearrangement links TRBV5-1 to TRBJ1-1, with D perhaps matching TRBD1 (6 bases). V was clipped by 0 bases and J by 1 base, with 13 bases between them. This CDR3 has 16 amino acids. From germline, CDR1 is SGHRS and CDR2 YFSETQ. The DNA for the CDR3 is TGCGCCAGCAGCTTGGGATTCGGGGGGCGGAACACTGAAGCTTTCTTT. As protein: CASSLGFGGRNTEAFF.

This clone was counted a single time. The rearrangement links TRBV11-2 to TRBJ2-7; no clear D. Germline values: CDR1 SGHAT, CDR2 FQNNGV. CDR3 length equals 13 residues. The V gene lost 5 bases and the J gene lost 6 bases, with 14 bases spanning the gap. The CDR3 bases are TGTGCCAGCAGCCCAGTCAGAAATCGCGAGCAGTACTTC. It is translated as CASSPVRNREQYF.

V usage is TRBV4-2 and J usage is TRBJ2-1; 8 nucleotides match TRBD2. Germline V lookup: CDR1 LGHNA, CDR2 YNFKEQ. The length of the CDR3 is 15 residues. The J segment lost 8 bases and the V segment lost 1 base, leaving 7 bases of the junction unmatched. CDR3 DNA: TGTGCCAGCAGCCAAGGACTAGCGTATAGCCATGAGCAGTTCTTC. It yields the protein CASSQGLAYSHEQFF.

This chain uses TRBV5-1 with TRBJ2-7, with 7 bases matching TRBD1. CDR3 length: 16 residues. Germline CDR1 reads SGHRS; CDR2 reads YFSETQ. Trimming at V came to 4 bases and at J to 3 bases, leaving 13 bases not matched to a gene. The CDR3 sequence is CASSQTGTQIYYEQYF. The DNA of the CDR3 is TGCGCCAGCAGCCAGACAGGGACCCAGATATACTACGAGCAGTACTTC.

The chain couples TRBV4-3 to TRBJ2-1, with D possibly TRBD2 on 5 matching bases. The V end lost 2 bases, the J end lost 3 bases, and 11 bases lay between the germline ends. Germline V CDR1 and CDR2: LGHNA, YSLEER. This CDR3 is built from 15 residues. CDR3 sequence (DNA): TGCGCCAGCAGCCAATCTCACGGGATCTACAATGAGCAGTTCTTC. As protein: CASSQSHGIYNEQFF.

The genes are TRBV2 and TRBJ2-5; perhaps TRBD2 as D (6 bases). Trimming left V 2 bases short and J 0 bases short, with 10 bases between. CDR1 and CDR2 from the germline V gene are SNHLY and FYNNEI. The CDR3 runs to 15 residues. In DNA, the CDR3 is TGTGCCAGCAGTGAAACTAGCCTGTACCAAGAGACCCAGTACTTC. This encodes CASSETSLYQETQYF.

Regarding this clone: The sample holds other DNA sequences that translate to the same CDR3. This chain joins TRBV7-9 and TRBJ2-1, with 13 bases aligning to TRBD2. Germline V gives CDR1 SEHNR, CDR2 FQNEAQ (reference sequence). The CDR3 runs to 15 residues. The V gene end was trimmed by 3 bases and the J gene end by 9 bases; junction bases not matched to a gene: 5. The CDR3 nucleotides read TGTGCCAGCAGCTTCGGACTAGCGGGAGCGGGTGAGCAGTTCTTC. This encodes CASSFGLAGAGEQFF.

The V gene is TRBV30, the J gene TRBJ2-7; D remains ambiguous. The CDR3 consists of 14 residues. Per germline, CDR1 GTSNPN and CDR2 SVGIG (reference sequence). Deletions cut 3 bases from V and 2 bases from J, with 14 bases between. This chain's CDR3 is CAWSSPPRAYEQYF. The CDR3 DNA reads as TGTGCCTGGAGCTCCCCGCCCCGCGCCTACGAGCAGTACTTC.

The chain employs TRBV7-2 and TRBJ1-5, with D perhaps TRBD1 (6 bases). V was trimmed by 5 bases and J by 0 bases, leaving 17 bases between them. From germline, CDR1 is SGHTA and CDR2 FQGNSA. The CDR3 spans 17 residues. CDR3 DNA sequence: TGTGCCAGCAGCGCCGCGAACAGGGTGGGTAGCAATCAGCCCCAGCATTTT. Translation gives CASSAANRVGSNQPQHF.

The chain carries TRBV5-4 and TRBJ2-5, with 10 bases matching TRBD2. The trim removed 0 bases at V and 1 base at J, leaving 3 bases unmatched. CDR3 length: 16 residues. Germline lookup yields CDR1 SGHNT and CDR2 YYREEE (reference sequence). CDR3 region: CASSLAVAGGQETQYF. CDR3 coding DNA: TGTGCCAGCAGCTTGGCCGTAGCGGGGGGCCAAGAGACCCAGTACTTC.

This clone came up once. This rearrangement joins TRBV9 to TRBJ2-3; 12 nucleotides agree with TRBD2. V lost 4 bases to trimming and J lost 0 bases; unmatched junction nucleotides: 15. Germline V gene data show CDR1 as SGDLS and CDR2 as YYNGEE. This CDR3 has 20 amino acids. The CDR3 loop is CASSLATGTSGYTSTDTQYF. CDR3 nucleotides: TGTGCCAGCAGCCTCGCCACCGGGACTAGCGGGTACACTAGCACAGATACGCAGTATTTT.

The genes are TRBV11-3 and TRBJ2-1, with 8 bases identical to TRBD2. Germline V CDR1 and CDR2: SGHNT, YENEEA. V lost 5 bases to trimming and J lost 2 bases; unmatched junction nucleotides: 2. This CDR3 comprises 14 residues. The CDR3 protein is CASSGSGAYNEQFF. In DNA form, the CDR3 reads TGTGCCAGCAGCGGTAGCGGGGCCTACAATGAGCAGTTCTTC. Complete variable domain (other parts from reference TRBV11-3 and TRBJ2-1): EAGVVQSPRYKIIEKKQPVAFWCNPISGHNTLYWYLQNLGQGPELLIRYENEEAVDDSQLPKDRFSAERLKGVDSTLKIQPAELGDSAVYLCASSGSGAYNEQFFGPGTRLTVL.